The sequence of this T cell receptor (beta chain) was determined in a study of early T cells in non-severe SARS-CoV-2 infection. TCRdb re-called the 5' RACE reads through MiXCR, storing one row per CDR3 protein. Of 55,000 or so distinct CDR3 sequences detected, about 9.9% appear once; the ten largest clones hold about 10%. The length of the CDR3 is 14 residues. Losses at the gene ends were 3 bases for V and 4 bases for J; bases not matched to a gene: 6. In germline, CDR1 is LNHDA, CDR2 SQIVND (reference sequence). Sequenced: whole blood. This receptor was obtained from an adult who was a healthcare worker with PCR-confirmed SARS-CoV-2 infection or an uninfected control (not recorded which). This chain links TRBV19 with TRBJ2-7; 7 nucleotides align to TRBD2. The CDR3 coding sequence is TGTGCCAGTAGTATGGGAGGGATAAGGTACGAGCAGTACTTC. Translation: CASSMGGIRYEQYF.